This T cell receptor (beta chain) was sequenced for a study of graft-versus-host responses after intestinal transplantation. Generated by immunoSEQ multiplex PCR, the TCRdb table keeps only in-frame clones and is missing some. Found here are roughly 100,000 clones, over 75% of them singletons; the top ten hold roughly 0.9%. About this clone itself: Antigen unknown.

The germline gives CDR1 SGHRS, CDR2 YFSETQ. The germline V and J ends were trimmed by 7 bases and 0 bases, with 14 bases remaining between them. The CDR3 has 14 residues. The TCR sequence derives from a human donor who received an intestinal transplant. Specimen: unstimulated CD4+ T cells sorted from spleen or lymph node cells, collected before intestinal transplant. The chain employs TRBV5-1 and TRBJ2-7, with D perhaps matching TRBD1 (6 bases). In nucleotides, the CDR3 is TGCGCCAGCGGCGACTCACAGGGCTCCTACGAGCAGTACTTC. Translation: CASGDSQGSYEQYF.